This section outlines one T cell receptor beta chain sequence together with its context. Its specific antigen is unknown. An end of the junction does not agree with germline; a read error may underlie this. Library generation was performed with multiplex PCR. This sample was sequenced with an Illumina HiSeq 2500. TCRbeta libraries were constructed through three rounds of nested PCR with primers (Table S4) according to protocols adapted from ARM-PCR. Before sequencing, PCR products in the 200-500 bp range were cut out of the gel and cleaned up using the QIAquick gel extraction kit. In the source study's methods: Trimmomatic was used to clean the reads, FLASH was used to merge the reads into complete CDR3 sequences, and MiTCR was used to assign the reads to V(D)J germline segments. Clonal diversity was calculated as the inverse Simpson's index using VDJtools. In-frame sequences without a premature stop codon were defined as productive reads. The public sequencing data were trimmed at Q25 with fastp and processed into clonotypes with MiXCR by TCRdb, which kept only in-frame beta chains. Rows with one shared CDR3 protein collapse into an entry with the most common genes and DNA. For this entry, the V and J calls and clone size follow TCRdb and not the study's own pipeline. The sample table holds over 100,000 distinct CDR3 sequences, of which about 75% were seen once. The ten largest clonotypes hold 37% of the sample.

RNA was extracted from bulk unsorted tissue and checked for quality with a NanoDrop ND-1000 and an Agilent 2100. All donors had newly diagnosed lung cancer, had not received prior chemotherapy, and were admitted for thoracic surgery in China between August and November 2014. Patients who had received previous radiotherapy or chemotherapy, or who had another concurrent cancer, were excluded from the study. Surgical tissue pieces of roughly 1-2 cm3 were preserved in RNAlater solution and were kept at -80 degrees C until use. The data are from a study of tumor and adjacent non-tumor tissue in lung cancer (dated by TCRdb to 2016 to 2019). A note on the overall study: By cancer type, the cohort comprised eleven to twelve adenocarcinoma patients, a couple of squamous cell carcinoma patients and 1 small cell lung cancer patient. Among the approximately 15 patients, ages ranged from roughly 30 to 76 years, some ten were men and 5 were women, and disease was TNM stage I to III. A total of 95 million to 150 million productive TCRbeta reads were generated by sequencing, corresponding to an average of roughly 4.1 million reads per sample. The study compared bulk TCRbeta repertoires between lung tumor tissue and matched distant non-tumor lung tissue from approximately 14 lung cancer patients. For each patient, one tumor sample and one normal lung sample were taken, giving thirty paired specimens that underwent TCRbeta CDR3 sequencing.

Study-level results and caveats: With only approximately 16 patients in the cohort, the authors noted that larger samples and more detailed clinical data are needed. Because peripheral blood was not sequenced, the blood TCRbeta repertoires of the lung cancer patients in the study went unexamined. The top 100 clones made up a significantly larger cumulative share of the repertoire in normal lung than in tumor tissue. Significantly higher TCR diversity (inverse Simpson) was observed in tumor tissue than in normal lung tissue (roughly 390 vs 170, P = 0.0075, Mann-Whitney U test). Younger patients had significantly higher TCR diversity, and higher tumor TCR diversity was associated with shorter overall and disease-free survival. Neither the sequencing platform nor unique molecular identifiers are named or mentioned anywhere in the methods.

Sequenced material: lung tumor tissue. The source is a woman aged 55-69 years with non-small cell lung cancer.

This receptor has the CDR3 CSSRTGGTDTQYF. Read as DNA, the sequence is TGTTCCAGCAGGACCGGGGGCACGGATACGCAGTATTTT. The rearrangement joined TRBV12-3 or TRBV12-4 to TRBJ2-3; the D gene is tentatively TRBD1 or TRBD2, each matching 6 bases. From cysteine to phenylalanine, the CDR3 is 13 amino acids long. The only DNA kept is the CDR3, 39 bases in frame from the first base.